The following is a T cell receptor (beta chain) sequence with its context. The CDR3 contains 13 residues. The ends were cut back, 6 bases at V and 7 bases at J, with 13 bases in the middle. Looked up from germline, CDR1 is KGHSH and CDR2 is LQKENI. This record belongs to a study of cytomegalovirus exposure and HLA in healthy donors. Researchers ran the PCR with 60 Vbeta and 13 Jbeta primers. Profiled with immunoSEQ multiplex PCR; TCRdb holds only in-frame clones, not every one. The sample has 100,000 to 150,000 clones, about 80% seen once. The V and J genes are TRBV18 and TRBJ1-5, with D unresolved. Sequenced sample: PBMCs. The clonotype comes from a man aged 30 to 45 in good health and CMV-seropositive. CDR3: CASSGGRWQPQHF. The CDR3 bases are TGTGCCAGCTCCGGAGGGCGCTGGCAGCCCCAGCATTTT.